Given below is one T cell receptor (beta chain) in context. This specimen comes from a study of T cells after yellow fever vaccination. For the study at large: Those fractions that held only low numbers of cells were prepared using the SMART-Seq v4 Ultra Low Input RNA kit.

CDR1 MNHEY and CDR2 SVGAGI come from the germline V gene. This CDR3 is 15 amino acids long. V was shortened by 6 bases and J by 8 bases, with 19 bases between the two germline ends. TCR cDNA, made by 5'RACE template switching, carried an added universal primer site and UMIs. TCRdb re-analysed the 5' RACE reads in MiXCR, keeping a single row per CDR3 protein. The data contain about 320,000 distinct CDR3 sequences, 3.5% to 5% of them singletons. The specimen was PBMCs, collected 15 days after the yellow fever booster vaccination. The TCR comes from a man aged 18 to 29 who received the YFV17D yellow fever vaccine. The V gene is TRBV6-5, the J gene TRBJ1-4; D might be TRBD1 (6 bases). CDR3 DNA sequence: TGTGCCAGCAGGCCGAGTGACAGGAGCTGGGAAAAACTGTTTTTT. This encodes CASRPSDRSWEKLFF.